This TCR beta chain originates from a study of breast tumors, draining lymph nodes, adjacent tissues. Worth noting for this clonotype: Its specificity is not known. This may be a read error, as it is one base from a much larger clone.

Study observations and caveats: Data only fit, rather than demonstrated, lymph node origin of most tumor T cells. Tumor TCR diversity was below lymph nodes but above nontumor tissue. Most tumor T cells seemingly derive from lymph node, then expand in tumor.

Per germline, CDR1 LNHDA and CDR2 SQIVND (reference sequence). This CDR3 is 14 amino acids long. The V end was cut by 4 bases, the J end by 5 bases, with 11 bases between. TCRdb reanalysed the multiplex PCR reads using MiXCR and keeps one entry per CDR3 protein. This sample has about 140,000 distinct CDR3 sequences; 20% to 25% occur once, and the top ten carry roughly 2.7%. Axillary draining lymph nodes of breast cancer patients supplied the node samples. The genes are TRBV19 and TRBJ2-2, with D maybe TRBD2 (6 bases). The source material was axillary lymph node tissue. The receptor was derived from a female donor with breast cancer. Some clones in this sample may be carry-over from other donors' samples. CDR3 bases: TGTGCCAGTAGTACGGAGGGATGGACCGGGGAGCTGTTTTTT. Its protein is CASSTEGWTGELFF.